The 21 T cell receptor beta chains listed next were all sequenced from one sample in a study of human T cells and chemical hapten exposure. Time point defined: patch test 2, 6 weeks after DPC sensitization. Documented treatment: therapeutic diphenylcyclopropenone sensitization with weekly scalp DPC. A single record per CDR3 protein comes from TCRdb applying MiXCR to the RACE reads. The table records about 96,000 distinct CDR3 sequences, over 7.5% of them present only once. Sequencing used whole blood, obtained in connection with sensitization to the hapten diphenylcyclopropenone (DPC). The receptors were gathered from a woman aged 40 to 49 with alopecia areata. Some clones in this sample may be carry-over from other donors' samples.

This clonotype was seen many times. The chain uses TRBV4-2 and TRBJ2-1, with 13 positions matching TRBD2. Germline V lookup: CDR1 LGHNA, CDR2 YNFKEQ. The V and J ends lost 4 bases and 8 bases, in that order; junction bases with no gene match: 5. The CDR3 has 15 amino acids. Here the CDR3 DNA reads TGTGCCAGCAGCCCAGGGACTAGCGGGACTGATGAGCAGTTCTTC. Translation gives CASSPGTSGTDEQFF.

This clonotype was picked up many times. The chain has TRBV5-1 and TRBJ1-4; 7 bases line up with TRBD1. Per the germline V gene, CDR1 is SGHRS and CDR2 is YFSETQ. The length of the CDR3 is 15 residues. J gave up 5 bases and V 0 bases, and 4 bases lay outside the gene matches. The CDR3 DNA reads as TGCGCCAGCAGCTTGGAGGCAGGGGGAAATGAAAAACTGTTTTTT. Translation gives CASSLEAGGNEKLFF. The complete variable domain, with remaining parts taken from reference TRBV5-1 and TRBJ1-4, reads KAGVTQTPRYLIKTRGQQVTLSCSPISGHRSVSWYQQTPGQGLQFLFEYFSETQRNKGNFPGRFSGRQFSNSRSEMNVSTLELGDSALYLCASSLEAGGNEKLFFGSGTQLSVL.

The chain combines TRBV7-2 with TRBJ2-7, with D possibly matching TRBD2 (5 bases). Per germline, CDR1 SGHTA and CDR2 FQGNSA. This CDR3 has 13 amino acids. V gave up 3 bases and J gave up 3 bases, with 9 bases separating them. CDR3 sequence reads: CASSFGELYEQYF. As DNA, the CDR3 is TGTGCCAGCAGCTTCGGGGAGCTCTACGAGCAGTACTTC.

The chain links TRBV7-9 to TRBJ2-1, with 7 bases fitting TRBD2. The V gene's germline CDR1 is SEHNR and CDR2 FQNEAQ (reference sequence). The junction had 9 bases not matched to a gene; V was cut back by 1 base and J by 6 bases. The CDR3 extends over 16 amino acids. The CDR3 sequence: CASSLVTSSSVNEQFF. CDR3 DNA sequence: TGTGCCAGCAGCTTAGTGACTAGCTCCTCGGTCAATGAGCAGTTCTTC.

Here the CDR3 DNA reads TGTGCCAGCAAGGGACAGGGTCAAACCGGGGAGCTGTTTTTT. Encoded protein: CASKGQGQTGELFF. The chain is built from TRBV27 and TRBJ2-2; 9 bases are shared with TRBD1. Germline values: CDR1 MNHEY, CDR2 SMNVEV (reference sequence). Germline trimming cut 7 bases from V and 5 bases from J; bases unmatched to any gene: 5. The CDR3 has 14 residues.

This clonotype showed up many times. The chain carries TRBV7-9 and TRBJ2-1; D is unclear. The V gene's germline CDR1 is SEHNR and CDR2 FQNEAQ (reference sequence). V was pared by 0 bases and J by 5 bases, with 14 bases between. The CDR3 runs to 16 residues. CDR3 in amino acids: CASSLAHSTKDNEQFF. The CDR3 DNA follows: TGTGCCAGCAGCTTAGCGCATAGCACGAAGGACAATGAGCAGTTCTTC.

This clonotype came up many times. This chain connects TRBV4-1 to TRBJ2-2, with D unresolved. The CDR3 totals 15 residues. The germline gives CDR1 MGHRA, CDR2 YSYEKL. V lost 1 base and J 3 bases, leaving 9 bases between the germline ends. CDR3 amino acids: CASSQVPPYTGELFF. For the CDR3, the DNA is TGCGCCAGCAGCCAAGTCCCCCCGTACACCGGGGAGCTGTTTTTT.

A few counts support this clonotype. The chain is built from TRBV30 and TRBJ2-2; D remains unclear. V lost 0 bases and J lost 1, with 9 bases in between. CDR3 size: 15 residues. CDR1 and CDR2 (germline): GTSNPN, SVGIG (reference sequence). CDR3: CAWSVLNGNTGELFF. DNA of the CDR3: TGTGCCTGGAGTGTACTCAACGGGAACACCGGGGAGCTGTTTTTT.

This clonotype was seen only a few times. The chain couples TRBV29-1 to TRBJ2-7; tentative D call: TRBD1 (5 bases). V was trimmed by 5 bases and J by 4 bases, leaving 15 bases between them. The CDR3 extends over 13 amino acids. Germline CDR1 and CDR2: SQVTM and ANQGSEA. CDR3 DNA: TGCAGCGTTTGGGGCGTCGACCAGTACGAGCAGTACTTC. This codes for CSVWGVDQYEQYF.

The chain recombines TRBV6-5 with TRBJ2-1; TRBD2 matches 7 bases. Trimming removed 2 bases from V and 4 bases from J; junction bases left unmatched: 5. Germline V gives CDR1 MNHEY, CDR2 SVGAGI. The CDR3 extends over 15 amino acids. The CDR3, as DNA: TGTGCCAGCAGTTACGCTAGCGGCGTTTACAATGAGCAGTTCTTC. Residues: CASSYASGVYNEQFF.

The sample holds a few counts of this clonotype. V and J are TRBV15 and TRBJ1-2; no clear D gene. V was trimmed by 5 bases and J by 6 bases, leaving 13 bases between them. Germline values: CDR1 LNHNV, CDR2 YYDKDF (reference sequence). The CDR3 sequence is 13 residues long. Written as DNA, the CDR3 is TGTGCCACCAGCCGAGGACGGGAGAATGGCTACACCTTC. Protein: CATSRGRENGYTF.

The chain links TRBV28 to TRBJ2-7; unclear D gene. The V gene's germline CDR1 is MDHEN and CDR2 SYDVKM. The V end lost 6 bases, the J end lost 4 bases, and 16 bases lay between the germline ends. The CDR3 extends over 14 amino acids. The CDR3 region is CASRPTDGLYEQYF. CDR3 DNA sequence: TGTGCCAGCAGGCCAACCGACGGGTTATACGAGCAGTACTTC.

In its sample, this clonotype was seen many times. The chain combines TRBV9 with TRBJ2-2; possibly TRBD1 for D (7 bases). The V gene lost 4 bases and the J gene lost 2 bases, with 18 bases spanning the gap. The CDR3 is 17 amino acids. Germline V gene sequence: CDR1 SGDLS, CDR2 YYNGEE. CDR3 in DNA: TGTGCCAGCAGCACGCCAGGGGGGCTCCCAAACACCGGGGAGCTGTTTTTT. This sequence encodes CASSTPGGLPNTGELFF. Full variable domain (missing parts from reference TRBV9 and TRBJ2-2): DSGVTQTPKHLITATGQRVTLRCSPRSGDLSVYWYQQSLDQGLQFLIQYYNGEERAKGNILERFSAQQFPDLHSELNLSSLELGDSALYFCASSTPGGLPNTGELFFGEGSRLTVL.

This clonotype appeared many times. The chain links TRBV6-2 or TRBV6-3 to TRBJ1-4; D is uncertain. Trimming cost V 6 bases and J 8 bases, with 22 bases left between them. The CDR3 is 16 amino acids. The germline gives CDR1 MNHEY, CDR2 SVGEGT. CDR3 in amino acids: CASSPAGRLKGEKLFF. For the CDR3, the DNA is TGTGCCAGCAGCCCCGCTGGGCGCCTCAAGGGAGAAAAACTGTTTTTT.

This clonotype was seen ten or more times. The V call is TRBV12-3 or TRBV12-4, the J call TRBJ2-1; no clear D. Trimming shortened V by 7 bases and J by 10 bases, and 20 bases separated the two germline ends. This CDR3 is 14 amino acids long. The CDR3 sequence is CASTLAQVVKEQFF. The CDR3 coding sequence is TGTGCCAGCACCCTTGCGCAGGTTGTAAAGGAGCAGTTCTTC.

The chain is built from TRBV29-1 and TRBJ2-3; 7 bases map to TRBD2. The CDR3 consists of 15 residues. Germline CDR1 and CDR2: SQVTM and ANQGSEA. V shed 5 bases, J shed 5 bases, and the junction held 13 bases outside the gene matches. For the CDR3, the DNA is TGCAGCGTTCCGGCTAGCGGTCTACGGGGAGATACGCAGTATTTT. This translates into CSVPASGLRGDTQYF.

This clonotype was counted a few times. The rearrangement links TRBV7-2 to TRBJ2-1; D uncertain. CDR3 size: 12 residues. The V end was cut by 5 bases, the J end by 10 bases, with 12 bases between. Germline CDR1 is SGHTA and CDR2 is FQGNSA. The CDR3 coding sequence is TGTGCCAGCAGCCCCCCCCAAGGCGAGCAGTTCTTC. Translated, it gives CASSPPQGEQFF.

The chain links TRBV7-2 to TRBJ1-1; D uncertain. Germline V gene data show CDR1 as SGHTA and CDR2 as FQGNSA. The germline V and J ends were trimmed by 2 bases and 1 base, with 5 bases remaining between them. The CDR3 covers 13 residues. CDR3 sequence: CASSLLRNTEAFF. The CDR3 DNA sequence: TGTGCCAGCAGCTTACTGAGGAACACTGAAGCTTTCTTT.

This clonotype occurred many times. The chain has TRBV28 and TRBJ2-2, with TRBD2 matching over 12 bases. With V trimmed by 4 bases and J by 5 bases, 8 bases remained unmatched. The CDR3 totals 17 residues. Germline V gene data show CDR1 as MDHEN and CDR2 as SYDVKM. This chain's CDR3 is CASSYPGLAGGTGELFF. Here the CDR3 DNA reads TGTGCCAGCAGTTATCCGGGACTAGCGGGCGGTACCGGGGAGCTGTTTTTT.

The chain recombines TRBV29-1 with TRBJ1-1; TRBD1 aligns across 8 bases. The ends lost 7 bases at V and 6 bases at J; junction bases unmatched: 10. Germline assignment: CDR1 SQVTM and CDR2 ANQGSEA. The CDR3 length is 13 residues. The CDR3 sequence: CSAIGQGVSEAFF. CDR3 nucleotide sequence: TGCAGCGCCATAGGACAGGGTGTTTCTGAAGCTTTCTTT.

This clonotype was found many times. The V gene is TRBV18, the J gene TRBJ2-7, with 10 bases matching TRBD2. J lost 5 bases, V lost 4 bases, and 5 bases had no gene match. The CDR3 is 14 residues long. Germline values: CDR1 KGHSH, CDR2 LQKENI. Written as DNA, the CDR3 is TGTGCCAGCTCACGTGTAGCGGGAGGAAACGAGCAGTACTTC. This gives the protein CASSRVAGGNEQYF.